The next 26 T cell receptor beta chains were all read from a single sample in a study of cytomegalovirus exposure and HLA in healthy donors. The PCR had 60 Vbeta and 13 Jbeta primers. Generated by immunoSEQ multiplex PCR, the TCRdb table keeps only in-frame clones and is missing some. The repertoire holds approximately 77,000 clones, with under 80% as singletons. Sequencing used PBMCs. These TCRs come from a man between 60 and 70 years old in good health and CMV-seropositive.

This chain links TRBV10-3 with TRBJ1-1; no clear D gene. The CDR3 extends over 14 amino acids. Germline V gene sequence: CDR1 ENHRY, CDR2 SYGVKD. Trimming pared 3 bases from V and 11 bases from J, leaving 19 bases between. DNA for the CDR3: TGTGCCATCAGTGACTCCCCCGAGGTGTACGGTGCTTTCTTT. Translating it yields CAISDSPEVYGAFF.

This clone was recorded a few times. The gene calls are TRBV27 and TRBJ2-7; 9 positions agree with TRBD1. V shed 0 bases, J shed 3 bases, and the junction held 6 bases outside the gene matches. The CDR3 is made up of 16 amino acids. Germline CDR1 and CDR2: MNHEY and SMNVEV (reference sequence). The CDR3 coding sequence is TGTGCCAGCAGTTTATCAGGGGGGACAGGGATCTACGAGCAGTACTTC. Amino acid sequence: CASSLSGGTGIYEQYF.

This clone was counted once. CDR3 sequence: CASSLRDSGRAVYEQYF. As DNA, the CDR3 is TGCGCCAGCAGCTTAAGGGATAGCGGGAGGGCCGTGTACGAGCAGTACTTC. The J gene is TRBJ2-7, the V gene TRBV5-1; 11 bases line up with TRBD2. From germline, CDR1 is SGHRS and CDR2 YFSETQ. CDR3 length equals 17 residues. Unmatched junction bases numbered 11, after V lost 2 bases and J lost 4 bases.

A few counts support this clone. This chain's CDR3 is CASSLEGVYSEKLFF. The CDR3 coding sequence is TGTGCCAGCAGCTTAGAAGGGGTATATTCTGAAAAACTGTTTTTT. The V and J genes are TRBV7-9 and TRBJ1-4, with D perhaps matching TRBD1 (5 bases). This CDR3 is 15 amino acids long. The V gene lost 1 base and the J gene lost 7 bases, with 13 bases spanning the gap. Germline V lookup: CDR1 SEHNR, CDR2 FQNEAQ (reference sequence).

The rearrangement uses TRBV11-2 and TRBJ2-7; maybe TRBD1 (5 bases). The CDR3 runs to 13 residues. The V end was cut by 1 base, the J end by 3 bases, with 7 bases between. Looked up from germline, CDR1 is SGHAT and CDR2 is FQNNGV. The CDR3, as DNA: TGTGCCAGCAGCTTAGCTCAGGGCTACGAGCAGTACTTC. It yields the protein CASSLAQGYEQYF.

The V and J genes are TRBV2 and TRBJ2-7; TRBD1 agrees at 9 bases. The V segment lost 4 bases and the J segment 7 bases; nucleotides outside the gene matches: 11. The CDR3 is 15 residues long. The germline V gene has CDR1 SNHLY and CDR2 FYNNEI. The DNA for the CDR3 is TGTGCCAGCAGTGCTTCCGGGACAGGGTTGAGGGAGCAGTACTTC. Residues: CASSASGTGLREQYF. The full variable domain, completed using reference TRBV2 and TRBJ2-7, is EPEVTQTPSHQVTQMGQEVILRCVPISNHLYFYWYRQILGQKVEFLVSFYNNEISEKSEIFDDQFSVERPDGSNFTLKIRSTKLEDSAMYFCASSASGTGLREQYFGPGTRLTVT.

The table lists this clone with a few counts. The chain joins TRBV10-1 to TRBJ2-1; D unclear. Germline V gene data show CDR1 as WNHNN and CDR2 as SYGVQD (reference sequence). The CDR3 covers 15 residues. Trimming shortened V by 4 bases and J by 3 bases, and 13 bases separated the two germline ends. The CDR3 is CASSGQTVGYNEQFF. Here the CDR3 DNA reads TGCGCCAGCAGTGGTCAAACGGTTGGCTACAATGAGCAGTTCTTC.

This clone qualifies as large. The CDR3 protein is CASSQDISLSPLHF. The CDR3 DNA follows: TGCGCCAGCAGCCAAGATATTTCACTATCACCCCTCCACTTT. The gene calls are TRBV4-3 and TRBJ1-6; D unclear. The V gene's germline CDR1 is LGHNA and CDR2 YSLEER. Trimming cost V 0 bases and J 10 bases, with 10 bases left between them. This CDR3 has 14 amino acids.

The V call is TRBV13, the J call TRBJ2-1; 12 positions match TRBD2. With V trimmed by 2 bases and J by 0 bases, 14 bases remained unmatched. CDR3 length equals 21 residues. The germline V gene encodes CDR1 PRHDT and CDR2 FYEKMQ (reference sequence). CDR3 coding DNA: TGTGCCAGCAGCTTAAGAGCGTGGAGACTAGCGGGGGAGGGCTCCTACAATGAGCAGTTCTTC. The encoded protein is CASSLRAWRLAGEGSYNEQFF.

Only one count was recorded for this clone. The chain is built from TRBV9 and TRBJ2-2; the match to TRBD2 covers 11 bases. Germline V gene data show CDR1 as SGDLS and CDR2 as YYNGEE. Trimming took 1 base from V and 4 from J; bases not matched to a gene: 9. The CDR3 totals 18 residues. The CDR3 region has the DNA TGTGCCAGCAGCGTAAACCCCGGGCTAGCGGGGGGCACCGGGGAGCTGTTTTTT. Translating it yields CASSVNPGLAGGTGELFF. The full variable domain, its missing parts supplied by reference TRBV9 and TRBJ2-2, is DSGVTQTPKHLITATGQRVTLRCSPRSGDLSVYWYQQSLDQGLQFLIQYYNGEERAKGNILERFSAQQFPDLHSELNLSSLELGDSALYFCASSVNPGLAGGTGELFFGEGSRLTVL.

This chain connects TRBV28 to TRBJ1-1; D is unresolved. This CDR3 has 13 residues. Germline V gives CDR1 MDHEN, CDR2 SYDVKM. V was shortened by 1 base and J by 4 bases, with 7 bases between the two germline ends. The chain's CDR3 is CASSLSGFTEAFF. The CDR3 region has the DNA TGTGCCAGCAGTTTATCGGGGTTCACTGAAGCTTTCTTT.

CDR3: CASSFESTDTQYF. The CDR3 DNA is TGTGCCAGCAGCTTTGAGAGCACAGATACGCAGTATTTT. The chain combines TRBV7-9 with TRBJ2-3, with D unclear. The V end was cut by 3 bases, the J end by 0 bases, with 4 bases between. The length of the CDR3 is 13 residues. The V gene's germline CDR1 is SEHNR and CDR2 FQNEAQ (reference sequence).

V gene TRBV7-7 combines with J gene TRBJ2-7, with D possibly matching TRBD1 (5 bases). The CDR3 length is 13 residues. Germline CDR1 SSHAT, CDR2 FNYEAQ (reference sequence). The V and J ends lost 5 bases and 2 bases respectively, with 10 bases between them. The DNA of the CDR3 is TGTGCCAGCAGCCTGACAGTTGCCTACGAGCAGTACTTC. Protein sequence: CASSLTVAYEQYF.

This chain uses TRBV2 with TRBJ2-3; D is uncertain. There are 15 residues in the CDR3. V was trimmed by 4 bases and J by 0 bases, leaving 11 bases between them. From germline, CDR1 is SNHLY and CDR2 FYNNEI. DNA of the CDR3: TGTGCCAGCAGTGTTCGGTTGCCTAGCACAGATACGCAGTATTTT. It specifies CASSVRLPSTDTQYF. Full variable domain (rest looked up from reference TRBV2 and TRBJ2-3): EPEVTQTPSHQVTQMGQEVILRCVPISNHLYFYWYRQILGQKVEFLVSFYNNEISEKSEIFDDQFSVERPDGSNFTLKIRSTKLEDSAMYFCASSVRLPSTDTQYFGPGTRLTVL.

The V and J genes are TRBV4-3 and TRBJ1-2; D not certain. The CDR3 spans 15 residues. Germline CDR1 LGHNA, CDR2 YSLEER. The germline V and J ends were trimmed by 3 bases and 5 bases, with 16 bases remaining between them. The CDR3 is CASSQEDAGSYGYTF. In DNA, the CDR3 is TGCGCCAGCAGCCAGGAAGACGCGGGGTCTTATGGCTACACCTTC.

The J gene is TRBJ1-1, the V gene TRBV10-3; D not resolved. The CDR3 spans 13 residues. The germline V and J ends were trimmed by 0 bases and 8 bases, with 10 bases remaining between them. The germline CDR1 and CDR2 sequences are ENHRY and SYGVKD. CDR3 coding DNA: TGTGCCATCAGTGAGTCGGCGGGAATCGAAGCTTTCTTT. Amino acid sequence: CAISESAGIEAFF.

The gene calls are TRBV6-1 and TRBJ1-5, with 8 bases matching TRBD1. The germline CDR1 and CDR2 sequences are MNHNS and SASEGT. The trim removed 2 bases at V and 10 bases at J, leaving 10 bases unmatched. The CDR3 is 15 residues long. CDR3 residues: CASSENGGQGSPQHF. The CDR3 nucleotides are TGTGCCAGCAGTGAAAATGGAGGACAGGGATCACCCCAGCATTTT.

The chain combines TRBV5-1 with TRBJ2-2, with D unclear. The CDR3 totals 14 residues. Per germline, CDR1 SGHRS and CDR2 YFSETQ. With 2 bases removed from V and 3 bases from J, the gap between germline ends came to 8 bases. The CDR3 nucleotides read TGCGCCAGCAGCTTCCCCCTAGACACCGGGGAGCTGTTTTTT. The encoded protein is CASSFPLDTGELFF.

The chain links TRBV11-2 to TRBJ2-5, with 9 bases lining up with TRBD1. This CDR3 has 14 residues. Germline lookup yields CDR1 SGHAT and CDR2 FQNNGV. The trim removed 4 bases at V and 1 base at J, leaving 1 base unmatched. CDR3 coding DNA: TGTGCCAGCAGCTGGACAGGGGCCCAAGAGACCCAGTACTTC. Translated: CASSWTGAQETQYF.

The rearrangement links TRBV5-1 to TRBJ1-4; 9 bases are shared with TRBD1. V shed 0 bases and J 6 bases; nucleotides not matched to a gene: 3. The CDR3 is made up of 15 amino acids. CDR1 is SGHRS and CDR2 is YFSETQ in the germline V gene. The CDR3 DNA reads as TGCGCCAGCAGCTTGGCCGGGACAGGGTATGAAAAACTGTTTTTT. As protein: CASSLAGTGYEKLFF. The full variable domain, with the rest looked up from reference TRBV5-1 and TRBJ1-4, is KAGVTQTPRYLIKTRGQQVTLSCSPISGHRSVSWYQQTPGQGLQFLFEYFSETQRNKGNFPGRFSGRQFSNSRSEMNVSTLELGDSALYLCASSLAGTGYEKLFFGSGTQLSVL.

The chain joins TRBV6-4 to TRBJ2-2; D is perhaps TRBD2 (5 bases). The germline V gene encodes CDR1 MRHNA and CDR2 SNTAGT. The V gene lost 3 bases and the J gene lost 7 bases, with 12 bases spanning the gap. The CDR3 is 14 residues long. CDR3 DNA sequence: TGTGCCAGCAGTGAAACTATCCGGGGCGGGGAGCTGTTTTTT. This gives the protein CASSETIRGGELFF.

This clone was found a few times. The J gene is TRBJ1-2, the V gene TRBV29-1; TRBD1 matches at 8 bases. The V and J ends lost 2 bases and 2 bases, in that order; junction bases with no gene match: 7. Germline CDR1 is SQVTM and CDR2 is ANQGSEA. The CDR3 spans 15 residues. The CDR3 is CSVEPQGQANYGYTF. In nucleotides, the CDR3 is TGCAGCGTTGAACCCCAGGGACAGGCCAACTATGGCTACACCTTC. Full variable domain (outside the CDR3, taken from reference TRBV29-1 and TRBJ1-2): SAVISQKPSRDICQRGTSLTIQCQVDSQVTMMFWYRQQPGQSLTLIATANQGSEATYESGFVIDKFPISRPNLTFSTLTVSNMSPEDSSIYLCSVEPQGQANYGYTFGSGTRLTVV.

The chain couples TRBV30 to TRBJ1-5; D unresolved. The V gene's germline CDR1 is GTSNPN and CDR2 SVGIG (reference sequence). The V end lost 0 bases, the J end lost 8 bases, and 11 bases lay between the germline ends. The CDR3 sequence is 13 residues long. The CDR3 region is CAWSVFPTEPQHF. CDR3 DNA: TGTGCCTGGAGTGTATTCCCCACTGAGCCCCAGCATTTT.

The gene calls are TRBV10-3 and TRBJ2-7, with a tentative D call TRBD1 (6 bases). This CDR3 region has 12 residues. Trimming pared 6 bases from V and 2 bases from J, leaving 8 bases between. Germline V gives CDR1 ENHRY, CDR2 SYGVKD. For the CDR3, the DNA is TGTGCCATCAGAGGGGGTGCCTACGAGCAGTACTTC. This encodes CAIRGGAYEQYF.

V and J are TRBV11-3 and TRBJ2-1; tentative D call: TRBD1 (5 bases). The CDR3 is made up of 14 amino acids. The V gene's germline CDR1 is SGHNT and CDR2 YENEEA. V lost 5 bases and J lost 3, with 11 bases in between. CDR3 DNA sequence: TGTGCCAGCAGCCACCGAACAGGCTACAATGAGCAGTTCTTC. It specifies CASSHRTGYNEQFF.

In this sample, this clone turned up a few times. The genes are TRBV4-1 and TRBJ2-7; the match to TRBD1 covers 8 bases. Germline values: CDR1 MGHRA, CDR2 YSYEKL. V dropped 4 bases and J dropped 4; count of bases not matched to a gene: 21. This CDR3 has 19 amino acids. CDR3 bases: TGCGCCAGCAGCCCGGGGCCCCTTAGACAGGGGCGAGGGGCATACGAGCAGTACTTC. It is translated as CASSPGPLRQGRGAYEQYF.